The source of this TCR beta chain is a study of cytotoxic CD8 clonotypes in ibrutinib-treated CLL. At the level of the study: The patients comprised approximately ten relapsed/refractory and around 16 treatment-naive cases, around 18 IGHV unmutated. Patients attained approximately 25 partial and 2 complete responses; at median around 5.5 years, 14 remained remitted while some 12 progressed. Study observations and caveats: Sampling schedules were unmatched across sustained-remission and progressing patients.

Trimming left V 0 bases short and J 3 bases short, with 12 bases between. The CDR3 is made up of 16 amino acids. The germline V gene has CDR1 SGDLS and CDR2 YYNGEE. Notes on this clone: The antigen is unknown.

Profiled with immunoSEQ multiplex PCR; TCRdb holds only in-frame clones, not every one. The data hold approximately 170,000 clones, with 70% to 90% observed a single time. The receptor was isolated from a human donor with chronic lymphocytic leukemia. This chain joins TRBV9 and TRBJ2-2; maybe TRBD2 (6 bases). The sample here was PBMCs, taken at disease progression, from a patient treated with ibrutinib. CDR3 coding DNA: TGTGCCAGCAGCGTAGACGGCGGGACGGACACCGGGGAGCTGTTTTTT. It codes for CASSVDGGTDTGELFF.